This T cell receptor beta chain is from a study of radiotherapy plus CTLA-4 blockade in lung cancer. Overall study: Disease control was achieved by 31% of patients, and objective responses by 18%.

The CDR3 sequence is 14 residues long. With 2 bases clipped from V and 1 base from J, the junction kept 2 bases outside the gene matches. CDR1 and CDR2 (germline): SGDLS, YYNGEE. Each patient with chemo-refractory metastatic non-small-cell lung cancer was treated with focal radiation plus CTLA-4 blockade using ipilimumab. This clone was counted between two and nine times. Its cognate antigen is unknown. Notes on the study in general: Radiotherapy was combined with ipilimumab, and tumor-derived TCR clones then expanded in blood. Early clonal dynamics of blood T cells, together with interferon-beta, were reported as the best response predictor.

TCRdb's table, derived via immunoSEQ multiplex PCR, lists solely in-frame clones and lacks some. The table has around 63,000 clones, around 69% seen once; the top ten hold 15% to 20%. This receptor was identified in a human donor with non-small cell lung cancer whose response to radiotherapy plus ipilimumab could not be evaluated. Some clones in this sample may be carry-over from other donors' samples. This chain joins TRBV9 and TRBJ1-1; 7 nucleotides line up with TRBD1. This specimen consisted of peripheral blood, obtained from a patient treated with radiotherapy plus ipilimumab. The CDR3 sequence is CASSVTGQNTEAFF. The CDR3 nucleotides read TGTGCCAGCAGCGTGACAGGGCAGAACACTGAAGCTTTCTTT.